This T cell receptor beta chain was captured by sequencing in a study of blood T cells in healthy people across ages. Using a J-beta primer mix together with a sample-barcoded 5' primer, a second PCR was run for roughly 7 to 11 cycles. MiXCR was run by TCRdb on the 5' RACE reads, yielding one entry per CDR3 protein. The sample includes around 1,600,000 distinct CDR3 sequences, around 40% of them seen just once. The amount of total RNA extracted per sample was at least 5.5 micrograms. Input material: blood. The TCR sequence derives from a woman aged 18-29 years in good health.

CDR3 bases: TGTGCCAGCAGCTGGGGACAGGGGTCCTCCTACAATGAGCAGTACTTC. As protein: CASSWGQGSSYNEQYF. J is TRBJ2-1 and V is TRBV11-1; TRBD1 agrees at 10 bases. With the DNA end fitting TRBJ2-7 better, the J assignment may be wrong. The CDR3 spans 16 residues. Per germline, CDR1 SGHAT and CDR2 FQDESV (reference sequence).